The rows below give T cell receptor beta chains drawn from one sample of a study of cytomegalovirus exposure and HLA in healthy donors. The method was immunoSEQ multiplex PCR; TCRdb's version includes in-frame clones alone and lacks a portion of them. The data hold some 83,000 clones, with over 60% observed a single time. What was sequenced was PBMCs. The receptors originated from a man in his sixties in good health and CMV-seronegative. Both conserved end residues are trimmed from each CDR3. The D gene is left open where the match is weak.

CDR3	V	J	D
ATDSDRPNTEAF	TRBV10-3	TRBJ1-1	TRBD1
ASSPGGSSYEQY	TRBV9	TRBJ2-7	TRBD2
ASSLVGQYTDTQY	TRBV7-9	TRBJ2-3	NA
ASSSGDSQETQY	TRBV5-4	TRBJ2-5	TRBD1
ASSTTTGGTVPQY	TRBV19	TRBJ2-5	TRBD2
AWSRKRRNEKLF	TRBV30	TRBJ1-4	NA
ASRGGGGSYNEQF	TRBV2	TRBJ2-1	NA
ASSPRQAPEKLF	TRBV9	TRBJ1-4	NA
ASSLSGQGMDGYT	TRBV5-1	TRBJ1-2	TRBD1
SGKGGGPLSTEAF	TRBV29-1	TRBJ1-1	NA
ASSPGRGAPTGELF	TRBV5-1	TRBJ2-2	NA
ASSEQTAFNTGELF	TRBV9	TRBJ2-2	NA
ASSHTGGATDTQY	TRBV7-6	TRBJ2-3	TRBD1
ASSALQGNTEAF	TRBV6-1	TRBJ1-1	NA
ASPPPTGINEQF	TRBV18	TRBJ2-1	NA
SVGQLDQPQH	TRBV29-1	TRBJ1-5	NA
ASRPTGDGYGYT	TRBV19	TRBJ1-2	TRBD1
ASRFRTGALYYGYT	TRBV2	TRBJ1-2	TRBD1
ASSGDRGPGNTIY	TRBV5-5	TRBJ1-3	TRBD1
AWGGVTYGYT	TRBV30	TRBJ1-2	NA
ASSSQGRNTEAF	TRBV28	TRBJ1-1	NA
ASSLGFGGAYEQY	TRBV7-7	TRBJ2-7	TRBD2
ASSDGARGGNQPQH	TRBV6-1	TRBJ1-5	NA
ATSRQGVSYEQY	TRBV15	TRBJ2-7	NA
ASSEGQGAFEKLF	TRBV6-1	TRBJ1-4	TRBD1
SSSSDSYEQY	TRBV7-9	TRBJ2-7	NA
ASSAAGTGELF	TRBV6-6	TRBJ2-2	NA
ASSPGTYEQY	TRBV9	TRBJ2-7	NA
ASSPPGQGGGGYT	TRBV6-5	TRBJ1-2	TRBD1
ASSYSPQNTEAF	TRBV6-5	TRBJ1-1	NA
ASSWDRDQPQH	TRBV5-4	TRBJ1-5	TRBD1
ATEDRSNYGYT	TRBV28	TRBJ1-2	TRBD1
ASSKETGSDTQY	TRBV21-1	TRBJ2-3	NA
ASSATGTDTEAF	TRBV7-6	TRBJ1-1	NA
SVSKTGANTEAF	TRBV29-1	TRBJ1-1	TRBD1
ASSVTGTENTGELF	TRBV5-1	TRBJ2-2	TRBD1
ATRAGGNAGELF	TRBV7-8	TRBJ2-2	TRBD2
ASSQEGRNSPLH	TRBV4-2	TRBJ1-6	NA
ASSVTGGPTWSEQF	TRBV9	TRBJ2-1	TRBD2
ASSGFRDRANEKLF	TRBV7-9	TRBJ1-4	TRBD1